The rows below give T cell receptor beta chains drawn from one sample of a study of blood T cells in healthy people across ages. TCRdb used MiXCR to reprocess the 5' RACE reads, holding one entry per CDR3 protein. The sample has about 640,000 distinct CDR3 sequences; 25% to 30% are singletons. The sample comprised blood. The receptors were gathered from an elderly woman in good health. The CDR3 runs from the conserved cysteine through the conserved F or W. The order of the fields is CDR3 length, clone size, J gene, V gene, D gene, CDR3 protein, CDR3 DNA. D genes are given only for firm matches. Rows give clone size only sometimes, using once, few, many, or a class for an expanded clone.

17 | . | TRBJ2-1 | TRBV6-5 | TRBD1 | CASSYLSGGQGRGEQFF | TGTGCCAGCAGTTACCTTTCCGGGGGACAGGGGAGGGGTGAGCAGTTCTTC
14 | many | TRBJ1-6 | TRBV18 | . | CASSLQERDSPLHF | TGTGCCAGCTCACTCCAGGAACGGGATTCACCCCTCCACTTT
14 | many | TRBJ2-7 | TRBV20-1 | . | CSAGSGFTSYEQYF | TGCAGTGCGGGGTCGGGATTTACCTCTTACGAGCAGTACTTC
16 | . | TRBJ1-2 | TRBV20-1 | TRBD1 | CSAQPLRTGPMRANTF | TGCAGTGCCCAGCCGTTAAGGACAGGGCCTATGAGGGCGAACACCTTC
14 | . | TRBJ1-6 | TRBV27 | . | CASRRGQYNSPLHF | TGTGCCAGCAGACGAGGCCAGTATAATTCACCCCTCCACTTT
14 | many | TRBJ1-5 | TRBV9 | . | CASSVGVSNQPQHF | TGTGCCAGCAGCGTAGGGGTAAGCAATCAGCCCCAGCATTTT
16 | many | TRBJ2-1 | TRBV18 | . | CASSPLAPSSYNEQFF | TGTGCCAGCTCACCACTAGCGCCGAGCTCCTACAATGAGCAGTTCTTC
16 | . | TRBJ1-4 | TRBV6-6 | TRBD1 | CASSYPGQGRNERLFF | TGTGCCAGCAGTTACCCGGGACAGGGGAGGAATGAAAGACTGTTTTTT
16 | . | TRBJ2-2 | TRBV29-1 | TRBD2 | CSVRLAGGTNTGELFF | TGCAGCGTTCGACTAGCGGGGGGAACGAACACCGGGGAGCTGTTTTTT
13 | . | TRBJ2-5 | TRBV6-1 | TRBD2 | CASSAAGEETQYF | TGTGCCAGCAGTGCAGCGGGGGAGGAGACCCAGTACTTC
12 | . | TRBJ2-5 | TRBV29-1 | . | CSVGVYQETQYF | TGCAGCGTTGGGGTGTACCAAGAGACCCAGTACTTC
14 | . | TRBJ1-6 | TRBV6-1 | . | CASSESGDGPPLHF | TGTGCCAGCAGTGAATCTGGGGACGGCCCACCCCTCCACTTT
18 | . | TRBJ1-4 | TRBV6-5 | . | CASSYSGRTGSQNEKLFF | TGTGCCAGCAGTTACTCAGGGCGTACAGGGTCCCAGAATGAAAAACTGTTTTTT
13 | many | TRBJ1-5 | TRBV12-3/TRBV12-4 | . | CASSSFRGQPQHF | TGTGCCAGCAGTTCGTTTAGGGGTCAGCCCCAGCATTTT
14 | few | TRBJ1-1 | TRBV7-9 | . | CASSLQTLNTEAFF | TGTGCCAGCAGCCTTCAGACTCTGAACACTGAAGCTTTCTTT
16 | many | TRBJ2-1 | TRBV7-9 | TRBD1 | CASSNSGTGGRNEQFF | TGTGCCAGCAGTAACTCCGGGACAGGGGGCCGCAATGAGCAGTTCTTC
16 | many | TRBJ2-1 | TRBV12-3/TRBV12-4 | . | CASSLGSLVRENEQFF | TGTGCCAGCAGTTTAGGCTCCCTCGTCCGGGAGAATGAGCAGTTCTTC
13 | many | TRBJ1-2 | TRBV6-6 | TRBD1 | CASRGQGAYGYTF | TGTGCCAGCAGGGGACAGGGGGCGTATGGCTACACCTTC
14 | many | TRBJ2-7 | TRBV4-3 | TRBD2 | CASSQTAGVYEQYF | TGCGCCAGCAGCCAGACAGCGGGGGTCTACGAGCAGTACTTC
16 | . | TRBJ2-3 | TRBV9 | TRBD2 | CASSVKAGGPWDTRYF | TGTGCCAGCAGCGTCAAAGCGGGGGGGCCTTGGGATACGCGGTATTTT
14 | few | TRBJ2-2 | TRBV20-1 | TRBD2 | CSARDGAGAGELFF | TGCAGTGCTAGAGATGGGGCGGGAGCCGGGGAGCTGTTTTTT
14 | many | TRBJ1-4 | TRBV6-1 | TRBD1 | CASRNRGHSEKLFF | TGTGCCAGCAGGAACAGGGGCCATAGCGAAAAACTGTTTTTT
18 | . | TRBJ2-7 | TRBV7-2 | TRBD2 | CASEAVAGGLGETYEQYF | TGTGCCAGCGAAGCGGTAGCGGGAGGTTTAGGGGAAACCTACGAGCAGTACTTC
14 | many | TRBJ2-3 | TRBV29-1 | TRBD1 | CSGGQVRGSDTQYF | TGCAGTGGAGGACAGGTTAGAGGCTCAGATACGCAGTATTTT
9 | many | TRBJ2-7 | TRBV25-1 | . | CTGRYEQYF | TGTACCGGCCGATACGAGCAGTACTTC
15 | many | TRBJ2-4 | TRBV7-2 | TRBD2 | CASSLAPSGVDIQYF | TGTGCCAGCAGCTTAGCTCCTAGCGGGGTGGACATTCAGTACTTC
15 | . | TRBJ1-1 | TRBV7-6 | TRBD1 | CASSSAPTGYTEAFF | TGTGCCAGCAGCTCAGCACCGACAGGGTACACTGAAGCTTTCTTT
13 | . | TRBJ2-5 | TRBV7-2 | . | CASSLVVRETQYF | TGTGCCAGCAGCTTAGTGGTTAGGGAGACCCAGTACTTC
15 | many | TRBJ2-7 | TRBV5-1 | TRBD1 | CASSFGTGVTYEQYF | TGCGCCAGCAGCTTCGGGACAGGGGTGACCTACGAGCAGTACTTC
12 | . | TRBJ1-1 | TRBV29-1 | TRBD1 | CSVGGQGREAFF | TGCAGCGTTGGGGGACAGGGGCGGGAAGCTTTCTTT
13 | few | TRBJ1-5 | TRBV7-9 | . | CASSLVANQPQHF | TGTGCCAGCAGCTTAGTTGCGAATCAGCCCCAGCATTTT
15 | many | TRBJ1-2 | TRBV4-2 | TRBD1 | CASSQDGKGAEGYTF | TGTGCCAGCAGCCAAGATGGGAAGGGGGCTGAGGGCTACACCTTC
16 | many | TRBJ1-2 | TRBV27 | . | CASSLHGTDTNYGYTF | TGTGCCAGCAGTTTACATGGGACGGACACTAACTATGGCTACACCTTC
16 | many | TRBJ2-1 | TRBV3-1 | . | CASSQDGSSRINEQFF | TGTGCCAGCAGCCAAGATGGTAGTAGCAGAATCAATGAGCAGTTCTTC
14 | many | TRBJ2-3 | TRBV20-1 | TRBD2 | CSAKTSGGTDTQYF | TGCAGTGCTAAGACTAGCGGGGGCACAGATACGCAGTATTTT
15 | . | TRBJ1-2 | TRBV20-1 | . | CSAGSLKGANYGYTF | TGCAGTGCAGGCTCCCTAAAGGGAGCTAACTATGGCTACACCTTC
15 | few | TRBJ1-3 | TRBV9 | TRBD1 | CASSAGQGIGNTIYF | TGTGCCAGCAGCGCGGGACAGGGGATTGGAAACACCATATATTTT
15 | . | TRBJ2-5 | TRBV9 | . | CASSVGSFNQETQYF | TGTGCCAGCAGCGTAGGCTCCTTCAACCAGGAGACCCAGTACTTC
12 | many | TRBJ2-7 | TRBV6-5 | . | CASRTREYEQYF | TGTGCCAGCAGGACCCGGGAATACGAGCAGTACTTC